The next 14 T cell receptor beta chains were all read from a single sample in a study of T cell responses to AZD1222 COVID-19 vaccine. The repertoire was sequenced with immunoSEQ multiplex PCR; TCRdb's copy has only in-frame clones and lacks some. The table lists approximately 140,000 clones, over 80% of them singletons, with about 3.8% in the top ten. The sequenced sample was peripheral blood, obtained 28 days after the second AZD1222 dose. The receptors were sampled from an adult who received the AZD1222 COVID-19 vaccine.

The rearrangement uses TRBV11-2 and TRBJ2-5; 10 positions match TRBD1. Germline V gives CDR1 SGHAT, CDR2 FQNNGV. V shed 5 bases and J 5 bases; nucleotides not matched to a gene: 8. The CDR3 spans 15 residues. The CDR3 loop is CASSMRQGAVETQYF. For the CDR3, the DNA is TGTGCCAGCAGCATGAGACAGGGGGCGGTGGAGACCCAGTACTTC.

Written as DNA, the CDR3 is TGTGCCAGTAGTATCCGCAGGGGTACCGACTATGGCTACACCTTC. This translates into CASSIRRGTDYGYTF. The chain couples TRBV19 to TRBJ1-2, with a weak D call TRBD1 (6 bases). V dropped 3 bases and J dropped 3 bases, with 14 bases sitting between them. Germline-derived CDR1 and CDR2 are LNHDA and SQIVND (reference sequence). CDR3 length equals 15 residues. Complete variable domain (other parts from reference TRBV19 and TRBJ1-2): DGGITQSPKYLFRKEGQNVTLSCEQNLNHDAMYWYRQDPGQGLRLIYYSQIVNDFQKGDIAEGYSVSREKKESFPLTVTSAQKNPTAFYLCASSIRRGTDYGYTFGSGTRLTVV.

The table lists this clone with a few counts. The V and J genes are TRBV7-9 and TRBJ1-2; D is perhaps TRBD1 (5 bases). Trimming removed 4 bases at V and 6 bases at J, with 9 bases between. The length of the CDR3 is 12 residues. CDR1 is SEHNR, CDR2 FQNEAQ, per germline (reference sequence). The CDR3 here is CASSSRGDGYTF. In DNA, the CDR3 is TGTGCCAGCAGCTCGCGGGGCGATGGCTACACCTTC.

V is TRBV19 and J is TRBJ2-2, with D unclear. V lost 5 bases and J lost 1, with 14 bases in between. CDR3 length equals 16 residues. The germline V gene has CDR1 LNHDA and CDR2 SQIVND (reference sequence). The CDR3 here is CASSVPLGMNTGELFF. CDR3 bases: TGTGCCAGTAGTGTTCCGTTGGGAATGAACACCGGGGAGCTGTTTTTT.

This clone was picked up one time. The rearrangement joins TRBV5-1 to TRBJ1-1; 9 bases map to TRBD1. Germline-derived CDR1 and CDR2 are SGHRS and YFSETQ. This CDR3 region has 15 residues. V lost 6 bases to trimming and J lost 5 bases; unmatched junction nucleotides: 11. DNA of the CDR3: TGCGCCAGCACTACAGGGGGCGCTTTCCGGACTGAAGCTTTCTTT. It specifies CASTTGGAFRTEAFF.

This clone occurred once. This chain connects TRBV7-9 to TRBJ1-2; 9 bases are shared with TRBD1. In germline, CDR1 is SEHNR, CDR2 FQNEAQ (reference sequence). After removal of 7 bases from V and 3 bases from J, the junction contained 15 bases not matched to a gene. The CDR3 consists of 17 residues. The DNA of the CDR3 is TGTGCCAGCACCATGGTGGGACAGGGAGATGGGGACTATGGCTACACCTTC. Protein: CASTMVGQGDGDYGYTF.

The rearrangement joins TRBV7-2 to TRBJ1-3; possible D gene TRBD1, 6 bases. The CDR3 totals 16 residues. CDR1 is SGHTA and CDR2 is FQGNSA in the germline V gene. V was cut by 5 bases and J by 2 bases, with 16 bases left in between. The CDR3 DNA reads as TGTGCCAGCAGCCTCCACAGGGTTGAAACTGGAAACACCATATATTTT. Protein sequence: CASSLHRVETGNTIYF.

The chain couples TRBV30 to TRBJ1-1; TRBD1 is a possible D gene (5 bases). The CDR3 spans 14 residues. V lost 0 bases to trimming and J lost 0 bases, with 8 bases between them. Germline V gives CDR1 GTSNPN, CDR2 SVGIG (reference sequence). The CDR3 is CAWSVRTLNTEAFF. The CDR3 nucleotides are TGTGCCTGGAGTGTGCGGACATTGAACACTGAAGCTTTCTTT.

The gene calls are TRBV19 and TRBJ1-1; perhaps TRBD1 as D (5 bases). This CDR3 spans 14 amino acids. Germline loops: CDR1 LNHDA, CDR2 SQIVND (reference sequence). V lost 3 bases, J lost 4 bases, and 12 bases lay in between. This chain's CDR3 is CASSMGREFTEAFF. CDR3 DNA sequence: TGTGCCAGTAGTATGGGCAGGGAATTCACTGAAGCTTTCTTT.

The V and J genes are TRBV13 and TRBJ1-4; 7 positions agree with TRBD1. The CDR3 runs to 15 residues. Germline V gene lookup returns CDR1 PRHDT and CDR2 FYEKMQ (reference sequence). Trimming cost V 5 bases and J 0 bases; bases outside gene matches: 3. CDR3 sequence reads: CASSVGTATNEKLFF. DNA for the CDR3: TGTGCCAGCAGCGTGGGGACAGCAACTAATGAAAAACTGTTTTTT.

The V gene is TRBV7-2, the J gene TRBJ1-5; 10 nucleotides agree with TRBD1. V trimming: 4 bases; J trimming: 6 bases; junction bases outside the gene matches: 3. The CDR3 is made up of 14 amino acids. The germline V gene encodes CDR1 SGHTA and CDR2 FQGNSA. The CDR3 nucleotides are TGTGCCAGCAGCTCCGGGACAGGGGTTCAGCCCCAGCATTTT. It codes for CASSSGTGVQPQHF.

The chain combines TRBV3-1 (or the pseudogene TRBV3-2) with TRBJ1-3; D unclear. V lost 3 bases and J 0 bases, leaving 9 bases between the germline ends. This CDR3 is 15 amino acids long. In germline, CDR1 is LGHDT, CDR2 YNNKEL (reference sequence). The CDR3: CASSQDSYSGNTIYF. The CDR3 nucleotides read TGTGCCAGCAGCCAGGACTCCTACTCTGGAAACACCATATATTTT.

This sequence joins TRBV18 and TRBJ1-5, with D possibly matching TRBD1 (5 bases). This CDR3 comprises 15 residues. The germline V gene encodes CDR1 KGHSH and CDR2 LQKENI. Deletions cut 2 bases from V and 3 bases from J, with 11 bases between. The CDR3 spells CASSPDSGDNQPQHF. The CDR3 DNA reads TGTGCCAGCTCACCAGACAGTGGGGACAATCAGCCCCAGCATTTT. Full variable domain (missing parts from reference TRBV18 and TRBJ1-5): NAGVMQNPRHLVRRRGQEARLRCSPMKGHSHVYWYRQLPEEGLKFMVYLQKENIIDESGMPKERFSAEFPKEGPSILRIQQVVRGDSAAYFCASSPDSGDNQPQHFGDGTRLSIL.

J is TRBJ1-2 and V is TRBV6-1; TRBD1 aligns across 12 bases. Trimming removed 3 bases from V and 8 bases from J; junction bases left unmatched: 13. Germline V gene sequence: CDR1 MNHNS, CDR2 SASEGT. This CDR3 has 17 residues. This CDR3 is CASSEMTWDRGLEGYTF. DNA for the CDR3: TGTGCCAGCAGTGAGATGACATGGGACAGGGGGCTGGAAGGCTACACCTTC.